This TCR beta chain was obtained from a study of T cell repertoires in cytomegalovirus infection (dated by TCRdb to between 2019 and 2020). Regarding the complete study: Because public TCR beta signatures pointed to carriage of CMV infection together with the matching HLA type, the HLA type of each donor mattered for the analysis. Study-level results and caveats: The ex vivo response was dominated by HLA-C-restricted CMV-specific TCR beta clonotypes, and the single most frequent clonotype in two of eight donors was supplied by these HLA-C-restricted clonotypes. Cumulative frequency of public TCR beta family members discriminated carriers of CMV infection plus the relevant HLA type in this cohort and an independent 352-donor cohort.

Sequencing was carried out with an Illumina HiSeq 1500. TCRdb handled the public reads itself, with Q25 trimming in fastp and clone calling in MiXCR, and kept productive beta chains. Rows matching on CDR3 protein sequence are summarized as one entry with the most common DNA and genes. The sample table contains almost 550,000 distinct CDR3 sequences; only one count was recorded for more than 15% of them. About 24% of the sample lies in the top ten. This clonotype showed up just once. The antigen it recognizes is unknown. Per-base qualities were not stored, and no clone one base away is much larger. A single read counts as weak evidence. The CDR3 measures 15 amino acids from cysteine to phenylalanine. Only the CDR3 part of the read is kept: 45 bases, read in frame from the first base. Via the germline V gene, CDR1 is MGHRA and CDR2 YSYEKL. Trimming at the junction amounts to 0 bases on V and 4 bases on J, and the germline ends lie 10 bases apart.

The chain couples TRBV4-1 to TRBJ2-1; the D region possibly corresponds to TRBD1 (5 bases align). The clonotype was recovered from a human donor in good health (CMV status not recorded). Some clones in this sample may be carry-over from other donors' samples. Material: CD8+ T cells from PBMCs. The CDR3 amino acid sequence is: CASSQEGVFYNEQFF. The DNA sequence follows: TGCGCCAGCAGCCAAGAAGGGGTTTTTTACAATGAGCAGTTCTTC.